The entry that follows covers one TCR beta chain sequence. The CDR3 loop spans 15 amino acids. Trimming removed 0 bases from V and 5 bases from J; junction bases left unmatched: 6. Looked up from germline, CDR1 is SGHRS and CDR2 is YFSETQ. On sorted subsets, replicate PCRs used about 0.2 ug DNA, or about 33,000 T cell genomes. The protocol was immunoSEQ multiplex PCR, while the TCRdb copy is restricted to in-frame clones and leaves out a portion. The profile shows 950,000 to 1,100,000 clones, 75% to 80% of them singletons. This entry belongs to a study of shared clonotypes between healthy human individuals.

The V and J genes are TRBV5-1 and TRBJ2-7; 9 nucleotides align to TRBD2. The sample comprised memory CD4+ T cells from PBMCs. Subset specified: CD45RA-negative fraction. The sequence was obtained from a man aged 18 to 29 in good health. Some clones in this sample may be carry-over from other donors' samples. This CDR3 is CASSLEGGRANEQYF. DNA for the CDR3: TGCGCCAGCAGCTTGGAAGGCGGGAGGGCCAACGAGCAGTACTTC.